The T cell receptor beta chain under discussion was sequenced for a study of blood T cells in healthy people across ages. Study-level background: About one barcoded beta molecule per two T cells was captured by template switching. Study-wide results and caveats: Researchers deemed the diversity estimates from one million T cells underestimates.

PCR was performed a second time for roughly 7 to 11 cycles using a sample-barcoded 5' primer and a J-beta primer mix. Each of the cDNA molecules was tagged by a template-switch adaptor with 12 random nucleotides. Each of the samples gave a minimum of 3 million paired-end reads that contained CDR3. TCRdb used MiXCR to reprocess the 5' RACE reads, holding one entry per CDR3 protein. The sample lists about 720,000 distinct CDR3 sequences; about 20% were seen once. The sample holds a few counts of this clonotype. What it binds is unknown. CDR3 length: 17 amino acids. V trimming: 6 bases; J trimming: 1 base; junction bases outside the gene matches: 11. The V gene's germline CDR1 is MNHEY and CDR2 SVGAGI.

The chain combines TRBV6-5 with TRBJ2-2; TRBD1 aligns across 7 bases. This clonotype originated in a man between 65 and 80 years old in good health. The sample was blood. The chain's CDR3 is CASRTIHRGGNTGELFF. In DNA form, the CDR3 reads TGTGCCAGCAGGACCATTCACAGGGGCGGGAACACCGGGGAGCTGTTTTTT.